This T cell receptor beta chain was identified in a study of blood T cell repertoires in COVID-19. The wider study: Some COVID-19 samples were acute and others convalescent; all came from the United States, Italy and Spain.

This clone came up a few times. The germline V gene encodes CDR1 SGHRS and CDR2 YFSETQ. Trimming cost V 1 base and J 6 bases; bases outside gene matches: 6. The CDR3 sequence is 14 residues long. Per the study methods: Estimated nucleated cell counts came from reference gene primer amplification. Sequencing used immunoSEQ multiplex PCR; TCRdb keeps in-frame clones, though not all of them. Clonal size and the V and J genes are those of that table, whereas D and trimming came from the DNA. The table records about 64,000 clones, around 86% of them present only once. The receptor comes from a man aged 35 to 55 with acute or convalescent COVID-19. The J gene is TRBJ1-1, the V gene TRBV5-1, with TRBD1 matching 7 bases. Input material: peripheral blood. The CDR3 spells CASSLYPGTAEAFF. CDR3 nucleotide sequence: TGCGCCAGCAGCTTGTACCCTGGGACAGCTGAAGCTTTCTTT. Looking up the rest from reference TRBV5-1 and TRBJ1-1 gives the full variable domain: KAGVTQTPRYLIKTRGQQVTLSCSPISGHRSVSWYQQTPGQGLQFLFEYFSETQRNKGNFPGRFSGRQFSNSRSEMNVSTLELGDSALYLCASSLYPGTAEAFFGQGTRLTVV.